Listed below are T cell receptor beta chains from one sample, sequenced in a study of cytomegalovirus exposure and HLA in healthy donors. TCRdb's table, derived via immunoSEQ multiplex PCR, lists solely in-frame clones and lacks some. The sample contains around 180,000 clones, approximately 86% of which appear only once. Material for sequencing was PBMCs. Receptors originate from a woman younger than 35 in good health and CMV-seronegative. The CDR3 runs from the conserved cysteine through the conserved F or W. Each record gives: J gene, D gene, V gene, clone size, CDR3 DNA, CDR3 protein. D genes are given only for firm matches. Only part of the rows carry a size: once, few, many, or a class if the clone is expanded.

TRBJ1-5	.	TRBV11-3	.	TGTGCCAGCAGCTTAGAACAGGGTACTCAGCCCCAGCATTTT	CASSLEQGTQPQHF
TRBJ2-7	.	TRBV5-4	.	TGTGCCAGCAGCTTGGATAAAACTCTCGAGCAGTACTTC	CASSLDKTLEQYF
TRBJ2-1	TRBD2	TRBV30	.	TGTGCCTGGAATCCGGGACTAGCGGGACCGGAGCAGTTCTTC	CAWNPGLAGPEQFF
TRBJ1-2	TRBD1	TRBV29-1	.	TGCAGCGTTGACAGGGGGACTAACTATGGCTACACCTTC	CSVDRGTNYGYTF
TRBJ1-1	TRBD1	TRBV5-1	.	TGCGCCAGCAGCTTGGCTCACGGGGGACAGACGTCTTGGGGCACTGAAGCTTTCTTT	CASSLAHGGQTSWGTEAFF
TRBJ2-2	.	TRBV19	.	TGTGCCAGTAGTAACCAGGCGAACACCGGGGAGCTGTTTTTT	CASSNQANTGELFF
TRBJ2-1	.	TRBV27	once	TGTGCCAGCAGTTTATCGACTAGAACCTACAATGAGCAGTTCTTC	CASSLSTRTYNEQFF
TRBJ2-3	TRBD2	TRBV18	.	TGTGCCAGCTCTCACGGTGGACTAGCGGGAGATACGCAGTATTTT	CASSHGGLAGDTQYF
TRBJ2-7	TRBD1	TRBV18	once	TGTGCCAGCTCACTGGCCGGGACAGACCCTTACGAGCAGTACTTC	CASSLAGTDPYEQYF
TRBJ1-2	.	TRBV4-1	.	.	CASSLSTWAPGTF
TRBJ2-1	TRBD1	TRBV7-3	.	TGTGCCAGCAGCTTGGGACAGGGGGTATCCTACAATGAGCAGTTCTTC	CASSLGQGVSYNEQFF
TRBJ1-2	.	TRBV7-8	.	TGTGCCAGCAGCCCGCAGGCTACCGGGGATGGCTACACCTTC	CASSPQATGDGYTF
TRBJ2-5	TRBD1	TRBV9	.	TGTGCCAGCAGCGTAGCCGCGGGACAGGGGGCACGGACCCAGTACTTC	CASSVAAGQGARTQYF
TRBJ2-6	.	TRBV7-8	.	TGTGCCAGCAGCCCCACTGGGGCCAACGTCCTGACTTTC	CASSPTGANVLTF
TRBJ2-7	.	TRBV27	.	TGTGCCAGCAGTTTACTGTTCTTACCGGCCTACGAGCAGTACTTC	CASSLLFLPAYEQYF
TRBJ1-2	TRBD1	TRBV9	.	TGTGCCAGCAGCGCTCAAGACAGGGCCGGGAACTATGGCTACACCTTC	CASSAQDRAGNYGYTF
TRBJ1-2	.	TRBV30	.	TGTGCCTGGAGTGGCGGAAGTTACAGGGAGACCGCTTATGGCTACACCTTC	CAWSGGSYRETAYGYTF
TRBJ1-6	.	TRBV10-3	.	TGTGCCATAGGAAGGGGATGGGTGGGTGGTTCACCCCTCCACTTT	CAIGRGWVGGSPLHF
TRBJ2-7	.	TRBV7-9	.	TGTGCCAGCAGCCCCTCGTTGCGGGAACCTTTTGACGAGCAGTACTTC	CASSPSLREPFDEQYF
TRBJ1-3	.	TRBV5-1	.	TGCGCCAGCAGCTTGTCTAGCTCTGGAAACACCATATATTTT	CASSLSSSGNTIYF
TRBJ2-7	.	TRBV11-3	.	TGTGCCAGCAGTCGTCGGGGGGCGAGCTACGAGCAGTACTTC	CASSRRGASYEQYF
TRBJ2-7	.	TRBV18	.	TGTGCCAGCTCACCAAATGGGGGGCAGGGGGCCTACGAGCAGTACTTC	CASSPNGGQGAYEQYF
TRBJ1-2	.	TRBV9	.	TGTGCCAGCAGCGTTCGTTCAGGGGCCCATGGCTACACCTTC	CASSVRSGAHGYTF
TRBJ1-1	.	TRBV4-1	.	TGCGCCAGCAGCCAAGATAGGGGTGAAGCTTTCTTT	CASSQDRGEAFF
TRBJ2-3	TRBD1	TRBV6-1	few	TGTGCCAGCAGCCAATACAGGGGGCTAACAGATACGCAGTATTTT	CASSQYRGLTDTQYF